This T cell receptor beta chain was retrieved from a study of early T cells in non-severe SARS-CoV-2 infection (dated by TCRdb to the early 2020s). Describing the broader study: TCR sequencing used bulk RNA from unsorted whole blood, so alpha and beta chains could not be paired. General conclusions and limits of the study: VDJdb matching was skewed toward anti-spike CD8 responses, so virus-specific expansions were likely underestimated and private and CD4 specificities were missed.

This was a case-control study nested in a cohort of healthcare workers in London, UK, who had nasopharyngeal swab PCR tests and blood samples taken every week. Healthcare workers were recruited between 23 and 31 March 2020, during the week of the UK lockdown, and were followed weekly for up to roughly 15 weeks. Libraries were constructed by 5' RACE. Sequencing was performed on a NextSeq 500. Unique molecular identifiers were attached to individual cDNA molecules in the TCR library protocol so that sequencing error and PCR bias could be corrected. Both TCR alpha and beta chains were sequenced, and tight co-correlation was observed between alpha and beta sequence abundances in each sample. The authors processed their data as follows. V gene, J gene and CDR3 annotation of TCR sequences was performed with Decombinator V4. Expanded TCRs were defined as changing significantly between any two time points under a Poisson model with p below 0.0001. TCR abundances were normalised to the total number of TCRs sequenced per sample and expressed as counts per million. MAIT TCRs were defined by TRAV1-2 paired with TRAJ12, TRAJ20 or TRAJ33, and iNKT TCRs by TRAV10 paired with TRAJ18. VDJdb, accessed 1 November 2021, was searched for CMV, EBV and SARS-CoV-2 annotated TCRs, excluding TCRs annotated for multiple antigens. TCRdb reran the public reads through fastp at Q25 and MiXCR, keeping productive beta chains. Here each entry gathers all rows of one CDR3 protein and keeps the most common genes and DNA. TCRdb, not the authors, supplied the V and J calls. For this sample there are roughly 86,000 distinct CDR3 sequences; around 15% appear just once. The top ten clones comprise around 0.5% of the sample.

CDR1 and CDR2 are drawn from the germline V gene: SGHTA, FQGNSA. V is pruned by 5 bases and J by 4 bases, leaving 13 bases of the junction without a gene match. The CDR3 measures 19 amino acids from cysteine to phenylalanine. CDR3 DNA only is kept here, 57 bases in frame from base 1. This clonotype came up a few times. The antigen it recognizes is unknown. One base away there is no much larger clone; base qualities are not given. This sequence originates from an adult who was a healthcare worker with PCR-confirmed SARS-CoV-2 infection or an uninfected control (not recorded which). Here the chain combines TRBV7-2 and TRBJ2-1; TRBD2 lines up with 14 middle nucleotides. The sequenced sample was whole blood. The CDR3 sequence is CASSDPPRLAGGRYNEQFF. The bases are TGTGCCAGCAGCGACCCGCCCCGACTAGCGGGGGGGCGTTACAATGAGCAGTTCTTC.